This T cell receptor beta chain was profiled in a study of shared clonotypes between healthy human individuals. Study in general: The people who gave samples were two women and a few men aged 18 to 49.

Germline CDR1 and CDR2: LNHDA and SQIVND (reference sequence). V was cut by 6 bases and J by 5 bases, with 7 bases left in between. The CDR3 contains 11 residues. The study drew all its donors from Caucasian adults living in Nashville, Tennessee. Study-level results: The diversity represented, both genetic and in exposure history, was limited by few donors.

Points on this clone: No antigen is known for it.

In replicate PCRs of unsorted PBMC, around 0.3 ug DNA, 31,000 or so T cell genomes, was used. Profiling relied on immunoSEQ multiplex PCR, and the TCRdb table lists in-frame clones only, not all of them. The sample contains about 490,000 clones, 79% of which appear only once. The rearrangement links TRBV19 to TRBJ1-2; D is undetermined. Sequenced input: PBMCs. The clonotype comes from a woman aged 40 to 50 in good health. Some clones in this sample may be carry-over from other donors' samples. CDR3 coding DNA: TGTGCCAGTAGCGGAGGGTATGGCTACACCTTC. Its translation: CASSGGYGYTF. The full variable domain, in which reference TRBV19 and TRBJ1-2 provide the parts outside the CDR3, is DGGITQSPKYLFRKEGQNVTLSCEQNLNHDAMYWYRQDPGQGLRLIYYSQIVNDFQKGDIAEGYSVSREKKESFPLTVTSAQKNPTAFYLCASSGGYGYTFGSGTRLTVV.